A selection of T cell receptor beta chains follows, all from one sample in a study of blood T cells in healthy people across ages. From the 5' RACE reads, TCRdb called clonotypes with MiXCR, one entry per CDR3 protein. The sample holds approximately 800,000 distinct CDR3 sequences, 35% to 50% seen once. The sample consisted of blood. Source of these receptors: a man at least 80 years old in good health. CDR3s include the opening cysteine and the closing phenylalanine or tryptophan. D genes are given only for firm matches. Clone size is given for some rows only: seen once, a few or many times, or a class if the clone is expanded.

cdr3_nt cdr3_aa v_call d_call j_call clone_size
TGTGCCAGCAGCAGGGGCAATATAGAGACCCAGTACTTC CASSRGNIETQYF TRBV11-3 . TRBJ2-5 .
TGCGCCAGCAGCTTGGAGCTGGGCCCCGCTGAGCAGTACTTC CASSLELGPAEQYF TRBV5-1 . TRBJ2-7 .
TGTGCCAGCAGCCCCTTCGGAGGGACCTACGAGCAGTACTTC CASSPFGGTYEQYF TRBV3-1 . TRBJ2-7 few
TGTGCCAGCAGTTCTACGGGGCGGAGCACAGATACGCAGTATTTT CASSSTGRSTDTQYF TRBV6-1 . TRBJ2-3 .
TGTGCCCATTCGGGGGGCGGTTACGAGCAGTACTTC CAHSGGGYEQYF TRBV6-2/TRBV6-3 . TRBJ2-7 .
TGTGCCAGCAGGCGACTAGCGGGTCTCTACGAGCAGTACTTC CASRRLAGLYEQYF TRBV27 TRBD2 TRBJ2-7 .
TGTGCCAGCAGTTTATCGTACACAGGGACTACCTACGAGCAGAACTTC CASSLSYTGTTYEQNF TRBV27 . TRBJ2-7 .
TGCAGCGTTGGCGGGAAAGGAGGAGAGACCCAGTACTTC CSVGGKGGETQYF TRBV29-1 . TRBJ2-5 few
TGCAGTGCTTTATCCGGGACTAGCGGGATACAAGAGACCCAGTACTTC CSALSGTSGIQETQYF TRBV20-1 TRBD2 TRBJ2-5 .
TGTGCCAGCAGTCCTGGACAGGGAGGAGACGAGCAGTACTTC CASSPGQGGDEQYF TRBV12-3/TRBV12-4 TRBD1 TRBJ2-7 .
TGTGCCAGCAGTTACTCGATGGGACAGGGGCTAGCAGCGGGTACGGATCAGCCCCAGCATTTT CASSYSMGQGLAAGTDQPQHF TRBV6-2/TRBV6-3 TRBD1 TRBJ1-5 few
TGTGCTGACGAGGGTTCTAGCACAGATACGCAGTATTTT CADEGSSTDTQYF TRBV6-5 . TRBJ2-3 .
TGTGCCAGCAGCCGTTGGACAACACCCCAGGGGTCCTATAATTCACCCCTCCACTTT CASSRWTTPQGSYNSPLHF TRBV7-9 . TRBJ1-6 .
TGCGCCAGCAGCTTGGTAGCAGGGGGTCAGGGTGACTACACCTTC CASSLVAGGQGDYTF TRBV5-1 TRBD1 TRBJ1-2 .
TGTGCCAGCAGTGTCGACACTTACAATGAGCAGTTCTTC CASSVDTYNEQFF TRBV6-4 . TRBJ2-1 few
TGCGCCAGCAGCCAAGCTTCTACGGTGGGATACGCGTATTTT CASSQASTVGYAYF TRBV4-1 . TRBJ2-3 .
TGTGCCAGCAGATTTAACGGACCAGCGGGAGGCCGCTACGAGCAGTACTTC CASRFNGPAGGRYEQYF TRBV7-2 TRBD2 TRBJ2-7 .
TGTGCCAGCAGTACGACAGGCGACGAGCAGTACTTC CASSTTGDEQYF TRBV28 . TRBJ2-7 .
TGTGCCACCAGCAGAGATTGGAGCACAGATACGCAGTATTTT CATSRDWSTDTQYF TRBV15 . TRBJ2-3 few
TGTGCCACCAGCAGAGATCTGGGACAGACGAGCTCCTACGAGCAGTACTTC CATSRDLGQTSSYEQYF TRBV15 TRBD1 TRBJ2-7 .
TGCAGCGTTGAAGGGGCCCTCTACGAGCAGTACTTC CSVEGALYEQYF TRBV29-1 . TRBJ2-7 .
TGTGCCAGCAGACGACAGGGAGGAGGCAAAAACATTCAGTACTTC CASRRQGGGKNIQYF TRBV6-5 . TRBJ2-4 .
TGCAGTCCCGGGAGCGCAACTAATGAAAAACTGTTTTTT CSPGSATNEKLFF TRBV20-1 . TRBJ1-4 .
TGTGCCAGCAGCCAAGATCTTGGAGTAGCCAAAAACATTCAGTACTTC CASSQDLGVAKNIQYF TRBV4-2 . TRBJ2-4 .
TGCGCCAGCAGCTTGGCTTCGGGCAGAACCATTCAGTACTTC CASSLASGRTIQYF TRBV5-1 . TRBJ2-4 many
TGTGCCAGCAGCCTTGATAGCTTCAATGAGCAGTTCTTC CASSLDSFNEQFF TRBV14 . TRBJ2-1 few
TGTGCCAGCAGCTTTACAGGGCCCCGGGACGAGCAGTACTTC CASSFTGPRDEQYF TRBV7-2 . TRBJ2-7 many
TGTGCCAGCAGCCAGATTCCGGATTCACCCCTCCACTTT CASSQIPDSPLHF TRBV7-3 . TRBJ1-6 few
TGTGCCAGTACACCGACGCACTACAGGGGGAATGAGCAGTACTTC CASTPTHYRGNEQYF TRBV19 TRBD1 TRBJ2-7 .
TGTGCCAGCAGTTCTCTAGCGGGAGTAATATGGGAGCAGTACTTC CASSSLAGVIWEQYF TRBV6-2/TRBV6-3 TRBD2 TRBJ2-7 .
TGTGCCAGCAGCTTATTAGGGGAGAAGCAAGAGACCCAGTACTTC CASSLLGEKQETQYF TRBV7-6 . TRBJ2-5 .
TGTGCCAGCAGCCGCCCGGACGGCGGTGAGCAGTTCTTC CASSRPDGGEQFF TRBV3-1 . TRBJ2-1 .
TGCGCCAGCATCTATTCTGCGGGCCAGGTCGGAGAGACCCAGTACTTC CASIYSAGQVGETQYF TRBV5-1 . TRBJ2-5 .
TGTGCCAGCAGCCCAATCAGGGGGTTCGGTAATGAGCAGTTCTTC CASSPIRGFGNEQFF TRBV6-6 TRBD1 TRBJ2-1 few
TGTGCCAGCAGTTGGTTGAGCAATGAGCAGTACTTC CASSWLSNEQYF TRBV12-3/TRBV12-4 . TRBJ2-7 .
TGTGCCACTGCGGTAGGGGGCCCAGAGACCCAGTACTTC CATAVGGPETQYF TRBV28 TRBD1 TRBJ2-5 few
TGTGCCAGCAGTCACGACAGTCACTATGGCTACACCTTC CASSHDSHYGYTF TRBV9 . TRBJ1-2 many
TGCAGTGCTAGAGACGGGCAGAAGCGAGCTACCTATGGCTACACCTTC CSARDGQKRATYGYTF TRBV20-1 . TRBJ1-2 .
TGTGCCAGCAGCCCACGGACTAGCGGGAGTTATCCCGGGGAGCTGTTTTTT CASSPRTSGSYPGELFF TRBV14 TRBD2 TRBJ2-2 few
TGTGCCAACAGCCCGGACACAGATACGCAGTATTTT CANSPDTDTQYF TRBV5-6 . TRBJ2-3 .
TGTGCCAGCAGCCGCGACAGGGATGGGAGGGGATACGAGCAGTACTTC CASSRDRDGRGYEQYF TRBV5-5 . TRBJ2-7 .
TGTGCCAGTAGTGTTATTGGACAGACAGGGGCCAATCAGCCCCAGCATTTT CASSVIGQTGANQPQHF TRBV19 TRBD1 TRBJ1-5 .
TGTGCCAGCAGTTACGTGGGACAGGGTTGGACTGAAGCTTTCTTT CASSYVGQGWTEAFF TRBV6-5 TRBD1 TRBJ1-1 .
TGCGCCAGCGGCTTCCTAGGGGGTGCTGCCTCTGGGGCCAACGTCCTGACTTTC CASGFLGGAASGANVLTF TRBV5-1 . TRBJ2-6 .
TGTGCCATCAGGGCGGGACTAGCCGGGGCAGATACGCAGTATTTT CAIRAGLAGADTQYF TRBV10-3 TRBD2 TRBJ2-3 few
TGCAGCGTTGAAACGGAGCGGGAGGGCAGGGATGAGCAGTTCTTC CSVETEREGRDEQFF TRBV29-1 TRBD2 TRBJ2-1 .
TGTGCCAGCAGCTTGGCCCCAGCGGGACCCTACAATGAGCAGTTCTTC CASSLAPAGPYNEQFF TRBV7-2 TRBD2 TRBJ2-1 many
TGTGCCAGCAGTTTGGGGGAATCAGCACCCCTCCACTTT CASSLGESAPLHF TRBV12-3/TRBV12-4 . TRBJ1-6 few